This is a list of T cell receptor beta chains from one sample in a study of shared clonotypes between healthy human individuals. The data were produced by immunoSEQ multiplex PCR, yet TCRdb's version contains in-frame clones alone and is incomplete. The table shows a few million clones, with just under 95% occurring only once. The sequenced sample was naive CD8+ T cells from PBMCs. The receptor set was obtained from a man aged 18 to 30 in good health. Some clones in this sample may be carry-over from other donors' samples. CDR3s include the opening cysteine and the closing phenylalanine or tryptophan. A D gene is named only where the DNA matches it firmly.

v_call	j_call	d_call	cdr3_aa	cdr3_nt
TRBV27	TRBJ1-1	NA	CASSLRGFSTEAFF	TGTGCCAGCAGTTTAAGGGGATTTAGCACTGAAGCTTTCTTT
TRBV27	TRBJ2-1	TRBD2	CASTPSAGERTYNEQFF	TGTGCCAGCACCCCGAGCGCGGGAGAGAGGACCTACAATGAGCAGTTCTTC
TRBV28	TRBJ2-1	NA	CASSPSAGYYNEQFF	TGTGCCAGCTCTCCCTCAGCCGGGTACTACAATGAGCAGTTCTTC
TRBV5-6	TRBJ2-7	NA	CASTKGRIAYEQYF	TGTGCCAGCACTAAGGGGAGAATTGCCTACGAGCAGTACTTC
TRBV5-1	TRBJ2-5	NA	CASSQMRGRDPETQYF	TGCGCCAGCAGCCAAATGAGAGGGCGGGATCCGGAGACCCAGTACTTC
TRBV5-1	TRBJ1-2	NA	CASSGTENGYTF	TGCGCCAGCAGCGGGACGGAGAATGGCTACACCTTC
TRBV7-8	TRBJ2-1	TRBD2	CASSLGAGLAGVDNEQFF	TGTGCCAGCAGCTTAGGAGCGGGACTAGCGGGAGTCGACAATGAGCAGTTCTTC
TRBV30	TRBJ2-7	TRBD2	CAWAPRLAESYEQYF	TGTGCCTGGGCCCCAAGACTAGCGGAATCCTACGAGCAGTACTTC
TRBV27	TRBJ2-3	NA	CASRYTGSGDTQYF	TGTGCCAGCAGGTATACAGGGAGTGGGGATACGCAGTATTTT
TRBV10-3	TRBJ2-7	NA	CAISGQGILEQYF	TGTGCCATCAGTGGGCAGGGGATACTCGAGCAGTACTTC
TRBV13	TRBJ1-1	NA	CASSLGQGRGAEAFF	TGTGCCAGCAGCTTAGGCCAGGGAAGGGGCGCTGAAGCTTTCTTT
TRBV28	TRBJ2-7	NA	CASSFGGIYEQYF	TGTGCCAGCAGTTTCGGCGGGATATACGAGCAGTACTTC
TRBV5-3	TRBJ1-5	TRBD1	CARSLLLGQGGQPQHF	TGTGCCAGAAGTTTGCTCCTGGGACAGGGGGGACAGCCCCAGCATTTT
TRBV27	TRBJ1-1	TRBD1	CASKRGRQKNTEAFF	TGTGCCAGCAAGAGGGGGCGCCAAAAGAACACTGAAGCTTTCTTT
TRBV10-3	TRBJ2-3	NA	CAISESGLQADTQYF	TGTGCCATCAGTGAGTCGGGACTCCAGGCGGATACGCAGTATTTT
TRBV4-1	TRBJ1-2	NA	CASSQETENYGYTF	TGCGCCAGCAGCCAAGAGACCGAGAACTATGGCTACACCTTC
TRBV28	TRBJ2-7	TRBD2	CASSSAGRESSYEQYF	TGTGCCAGCAGTTCCGCCGGGCGGGAGAGCTCCTACGAGCAGTACTTC